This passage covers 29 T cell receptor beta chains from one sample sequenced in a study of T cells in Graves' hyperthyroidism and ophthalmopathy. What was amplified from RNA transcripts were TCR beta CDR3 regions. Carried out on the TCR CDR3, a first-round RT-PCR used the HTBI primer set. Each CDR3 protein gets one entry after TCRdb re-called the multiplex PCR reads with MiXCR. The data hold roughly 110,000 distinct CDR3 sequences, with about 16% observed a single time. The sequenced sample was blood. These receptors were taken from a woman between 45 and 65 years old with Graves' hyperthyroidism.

The DNA of the CDR3 is TGTGCCAGCAGCCAAGATGGTGTTGGGGGCGGGGAGACCCAGTACTTC. It translates to CASSQDGVGGGETQYF. The rearrangement uses TRBV3-1 and TRBJ2-5, with D perhaps matching TRBD1 (6 bases). The CDR3 loop spans 16 amino acids. Germline assignment: CDR1 LGHDT and CDR2 YNNKEL (reference sequence). With 0 bases removed from V and 5 bases from J, the gap between germline ends came to 16 bases.

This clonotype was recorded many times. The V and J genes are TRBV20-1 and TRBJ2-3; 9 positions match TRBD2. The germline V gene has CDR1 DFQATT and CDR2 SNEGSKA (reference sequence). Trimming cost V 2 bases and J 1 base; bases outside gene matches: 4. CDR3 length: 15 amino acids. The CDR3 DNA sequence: TGCAGTGCTAGATCTTGGACTAGCGGCACAGATACGCAGTATTTT. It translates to CSARSWTSGTDTQYF.

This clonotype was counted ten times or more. This CDR3 is CSVDRFSGGSNEQFF. DNA of the CDR3: TGCAGCGTTGATAGGTTCAGCGGGGGCTCCAATGAGCAGTTCTTC. This chain links TRBV29-1 with TRBJ2-1; 8 bases map to TRBD2. The CDR3 sequence is 15 residues long. Germline V gene data show CDR1 as SQVTM and CDR2 as ANQGSEA. J gave up 6 bases and V 3 bases, and 10 bases lay outside the gene matches.

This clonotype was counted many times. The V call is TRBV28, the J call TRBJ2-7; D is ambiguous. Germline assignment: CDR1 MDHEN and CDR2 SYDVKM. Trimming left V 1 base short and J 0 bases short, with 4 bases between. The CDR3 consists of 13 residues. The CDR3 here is CASSLSSSYEQYV. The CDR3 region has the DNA TGTGCCAGCAGTTTATCGAGCTCCTACGAGCAGTACGTC.

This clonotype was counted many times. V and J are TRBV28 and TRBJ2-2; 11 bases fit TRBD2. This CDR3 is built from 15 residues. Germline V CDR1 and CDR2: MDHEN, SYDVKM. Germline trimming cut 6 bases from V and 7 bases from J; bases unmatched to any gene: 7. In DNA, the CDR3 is TGTGCCAGCAGACTAGCGGGAGTCGGGAACGGGGAGCTGTTTTTT. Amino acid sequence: CASRLAGVGNGELFF.

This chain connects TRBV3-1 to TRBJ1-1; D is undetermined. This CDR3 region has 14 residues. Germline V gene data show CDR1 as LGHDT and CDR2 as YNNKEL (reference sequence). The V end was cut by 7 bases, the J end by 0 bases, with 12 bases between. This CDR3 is CASTESQMNTEAFF. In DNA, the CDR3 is TGTGCCAGCACGGAAAGTCAGATGAACACTGAAGCTTTCTTT.

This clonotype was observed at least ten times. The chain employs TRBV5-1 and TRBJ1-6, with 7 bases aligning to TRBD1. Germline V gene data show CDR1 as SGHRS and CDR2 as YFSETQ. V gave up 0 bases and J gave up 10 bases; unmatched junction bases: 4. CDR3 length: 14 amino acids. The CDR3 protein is CASSLGQGFSPLHF. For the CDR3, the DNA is TGCGCCAGCAGCTTGGGACAGGGCTTCTCACCCCTCCACTTT.

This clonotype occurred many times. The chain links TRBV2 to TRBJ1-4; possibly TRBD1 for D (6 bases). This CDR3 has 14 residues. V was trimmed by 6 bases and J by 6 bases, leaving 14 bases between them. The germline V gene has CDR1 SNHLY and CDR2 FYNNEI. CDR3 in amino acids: CASSTGRGDEKLFF. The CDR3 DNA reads TGTGCCAGCAGCACAGGCAGGGGAGATGAAAAACTGTTTTTT.

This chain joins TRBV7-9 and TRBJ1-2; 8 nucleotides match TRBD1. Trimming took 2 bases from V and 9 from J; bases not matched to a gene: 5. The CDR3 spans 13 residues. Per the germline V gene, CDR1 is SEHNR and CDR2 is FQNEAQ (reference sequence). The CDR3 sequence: CASSLPRGPSYTF. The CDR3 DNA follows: TGTGCCAGCAGCTTACCCAGGGGGCCGAGCTACACCTTC.

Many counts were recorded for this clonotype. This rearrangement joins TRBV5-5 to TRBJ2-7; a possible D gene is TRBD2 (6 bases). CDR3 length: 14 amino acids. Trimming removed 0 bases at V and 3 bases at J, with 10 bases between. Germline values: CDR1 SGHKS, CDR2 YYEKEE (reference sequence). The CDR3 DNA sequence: TGTGCCAGCAGCTTGGCCGGGGGATACTACGAGCAGTACGTC. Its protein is CASSLAGGYYEQYV.

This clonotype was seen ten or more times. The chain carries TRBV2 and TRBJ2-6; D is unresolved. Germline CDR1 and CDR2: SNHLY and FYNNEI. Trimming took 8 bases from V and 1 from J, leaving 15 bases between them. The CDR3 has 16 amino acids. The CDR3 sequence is CASGSDRASGANVLTF. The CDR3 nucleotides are TGTGCCAGCGGATCTGATAGGGCTTCTGGGGCCAACGTCCTGACTTTC.

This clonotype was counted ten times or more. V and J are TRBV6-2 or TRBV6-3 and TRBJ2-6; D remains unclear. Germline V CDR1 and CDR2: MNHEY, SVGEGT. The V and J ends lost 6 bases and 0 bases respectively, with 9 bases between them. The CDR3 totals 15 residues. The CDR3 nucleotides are TGTGCCAGCAGCTCTCGAAGCTCTGGGGCCAACGTCCTGACTTTC. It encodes CASSSRSSGANVLTF.

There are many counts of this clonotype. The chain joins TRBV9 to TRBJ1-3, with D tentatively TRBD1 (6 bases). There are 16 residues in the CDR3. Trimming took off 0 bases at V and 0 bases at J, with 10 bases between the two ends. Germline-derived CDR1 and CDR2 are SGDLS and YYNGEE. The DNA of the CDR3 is TGTGCCAGCAGCGTAGGACAGGCGATCTCTGGAAACACCATATATTTT. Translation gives CASSVGQAISGNTIYF. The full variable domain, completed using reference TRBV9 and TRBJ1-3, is DSGVTQTPKHLITATGQRVTLRCSPRSGDLSVYWYQQSLDQGLQFLIQYYNGEERAKGNILERFSAQQFPDLHSELNLSSLELGDSALYFCASSVGQAISGNTIYFGEGSWLTVV.

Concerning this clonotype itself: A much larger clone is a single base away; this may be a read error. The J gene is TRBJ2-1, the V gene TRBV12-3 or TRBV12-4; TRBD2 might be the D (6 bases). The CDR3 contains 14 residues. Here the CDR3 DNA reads TGTGCCAGCAGTTTCGGCGGGGTGTACAGTGAGCAGTTCTTC. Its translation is CASSFGGVYSEQFF.

The CDR3 is CSARRDTGYTF. DNA for the CDR3: TGCAGTGCTCGACGAGACACTGGCTACACCTTC. The chain employs TRBV20-1 and TRBJ1-2; no clear D gene. CDR1 DFQATT and CDR2 SNEGSKA come from the germline V gene (reference sequence). Trimming left V 5 bases short and J 7 bases short, with 11 bases between. This CDR3 spans 11 amino acids.

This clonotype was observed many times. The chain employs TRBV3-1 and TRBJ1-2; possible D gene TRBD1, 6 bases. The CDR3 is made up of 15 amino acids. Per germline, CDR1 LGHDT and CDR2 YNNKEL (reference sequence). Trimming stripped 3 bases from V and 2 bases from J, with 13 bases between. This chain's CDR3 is CASSHLNRVNYGYTF. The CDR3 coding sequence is TGTGCCAGCAGCCACCTAAACAGGGTCAACTATGGCTACACCTTC. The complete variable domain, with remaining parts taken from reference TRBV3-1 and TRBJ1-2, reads DTAVSQTPKYLVTQMGNDKSIKCEQNLGHDTMYWYKQDSKKFLKIMFSYNNKELIINETVPNRFSPKSPDKAHLNLHINSLELGDSAVYFCASSHLNRVNYGYTFGSGTRLTVV.

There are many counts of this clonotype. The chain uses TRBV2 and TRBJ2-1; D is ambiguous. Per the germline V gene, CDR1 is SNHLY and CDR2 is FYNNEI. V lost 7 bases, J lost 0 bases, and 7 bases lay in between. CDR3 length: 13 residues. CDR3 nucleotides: TGTGCCAGCAACCTCGGCTCCTACAATGAGCAGTTCTTC. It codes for CASNLGSYNEQFF.

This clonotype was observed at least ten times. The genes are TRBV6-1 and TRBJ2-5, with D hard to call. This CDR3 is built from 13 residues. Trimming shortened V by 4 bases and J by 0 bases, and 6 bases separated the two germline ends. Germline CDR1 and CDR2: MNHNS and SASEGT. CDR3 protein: CASSARYQETQYF. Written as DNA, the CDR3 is TGTGCCAGCAGTGCCAGGTACCAAGAGACCCAGTACTTC.

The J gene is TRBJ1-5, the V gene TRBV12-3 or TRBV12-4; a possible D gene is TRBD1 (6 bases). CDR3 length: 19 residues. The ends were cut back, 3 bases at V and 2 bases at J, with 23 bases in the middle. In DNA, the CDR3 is TGTGCCAGCAGTTTGTCTTTGGGGGGCGAAGATAGGGGCAATCAGCCCCAGCATTTT. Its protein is CASSLSLGGEDRGNQPQHF.

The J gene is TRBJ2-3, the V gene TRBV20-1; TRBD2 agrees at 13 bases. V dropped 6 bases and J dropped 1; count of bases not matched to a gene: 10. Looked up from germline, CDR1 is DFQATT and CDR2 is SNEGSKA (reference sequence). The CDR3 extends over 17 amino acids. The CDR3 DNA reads TGCAGTGCCCCCGGGACCGGGACTAGCGGGGGCACAGATACGCAGTATTTT. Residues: CSAPGTGTSGGTDTQYF.

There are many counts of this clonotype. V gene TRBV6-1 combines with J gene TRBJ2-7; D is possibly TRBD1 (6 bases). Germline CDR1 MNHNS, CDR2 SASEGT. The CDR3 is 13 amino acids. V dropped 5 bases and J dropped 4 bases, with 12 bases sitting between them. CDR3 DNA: TGTGCCAGCAGTTACGGCAGGGGTTACGAGCAGTACGTC. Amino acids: CASSYGRGYEQYV.

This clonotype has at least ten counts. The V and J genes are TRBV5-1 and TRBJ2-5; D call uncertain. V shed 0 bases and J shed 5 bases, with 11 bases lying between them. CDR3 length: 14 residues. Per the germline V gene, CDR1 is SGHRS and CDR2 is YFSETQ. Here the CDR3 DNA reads TGCGCCAGCAGCTTGGCTCTCATAGGGGAGACCCAGTACTTC. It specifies CASSLALIGETQYF. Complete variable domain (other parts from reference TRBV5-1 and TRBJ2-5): KAGVTQTPRYLIKTRGQQVTLSCSPISGHRSVSWYQQTPGQGLQFLFEYFSETQRNKGNFPGRFSGRQFSNSRSEMNVSTLELGDSALYLCASSLALIGETQYFGPGTRLLVL.

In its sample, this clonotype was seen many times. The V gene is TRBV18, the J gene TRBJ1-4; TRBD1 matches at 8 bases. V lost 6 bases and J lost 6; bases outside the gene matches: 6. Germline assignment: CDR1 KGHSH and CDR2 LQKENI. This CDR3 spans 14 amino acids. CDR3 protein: CASSETGVDEKLFF. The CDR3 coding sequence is TGTGCCAGCTCCGAGACAGGGGTGGATGAAAAACTGTTTTTT.

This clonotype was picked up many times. CDR3 amino acids: CASSYGYLGSDEQFF. The CDR3 nucleotides read TGTGCCAGCAGTTACGGTTACTTAGGTTCGGATGAGCAGTTCTTC. The rearrangement links TRBV6-5 to TRBJ2-1; the D is unclear. CDR1 and CDR2 from the germline V gene are MNHEY and SVGAGI. This CDR3 region has 15 residues. Trimming left V 2 bases short and J 8 bases short, with 16 bases between.

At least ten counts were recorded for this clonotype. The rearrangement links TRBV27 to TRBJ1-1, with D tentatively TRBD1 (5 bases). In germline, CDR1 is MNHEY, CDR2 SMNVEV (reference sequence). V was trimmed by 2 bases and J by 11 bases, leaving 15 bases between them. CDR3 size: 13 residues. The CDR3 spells CASSLRGDRVAFF. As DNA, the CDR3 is TGTGCCAGCAGTTTACGGGGGGATAGGGTGGCTTTCTTT.

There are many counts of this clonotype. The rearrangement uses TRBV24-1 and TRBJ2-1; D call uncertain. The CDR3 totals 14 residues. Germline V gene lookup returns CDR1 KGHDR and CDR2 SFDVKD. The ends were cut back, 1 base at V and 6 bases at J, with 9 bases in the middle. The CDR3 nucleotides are TGTGCCACCAGTGATTTAGGCAGCTTCAATGAGCAGTTCTTC. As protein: CATSDLGSFNEQFF.

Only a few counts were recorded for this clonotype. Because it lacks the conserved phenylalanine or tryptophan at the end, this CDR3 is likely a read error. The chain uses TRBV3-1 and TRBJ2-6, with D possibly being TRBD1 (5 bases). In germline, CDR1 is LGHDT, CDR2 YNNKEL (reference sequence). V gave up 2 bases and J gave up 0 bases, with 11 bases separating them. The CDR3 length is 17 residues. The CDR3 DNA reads TGTGCCAGCAGCCAACAGGGATTGGGCTCTGGGGCCAACGTCCTGACTTCC. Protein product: CASSQQGLGSGANVLTS.

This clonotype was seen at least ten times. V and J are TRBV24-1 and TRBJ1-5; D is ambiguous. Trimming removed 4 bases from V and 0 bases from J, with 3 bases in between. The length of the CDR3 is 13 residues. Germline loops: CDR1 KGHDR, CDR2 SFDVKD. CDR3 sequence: CATSDNSNQPQHF. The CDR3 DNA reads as TGTGCCACCAGTGACAATAGCAATCAGCCCCAGCATTTT.

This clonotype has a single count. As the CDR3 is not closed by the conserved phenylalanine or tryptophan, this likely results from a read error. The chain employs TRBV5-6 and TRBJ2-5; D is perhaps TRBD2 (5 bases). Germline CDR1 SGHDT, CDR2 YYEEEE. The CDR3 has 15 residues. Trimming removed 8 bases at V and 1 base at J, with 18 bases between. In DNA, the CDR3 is TGTGCCAGTAGCACTAAGACTACAGTCCAAGAGACCCAGTACTCC. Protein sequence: CASSTKTTVQETQYS.